This TCR beta chain was observed in a study of T-cell memory formation after mild COVID-19. TCRdb reprocessed the 5' RACE reads via MiXCR and lists one record per CDR3 protein. The table has 280,000 or so distinct CDR3 sequences, approximately 19% seen once; the top ten hold 20% to 25%. This CDR3 comprises 16 residues. Trimming stripped 5 bases from V and 0 bases from J, with 14 bases between. The rearrangement uses TRBV12-3 or TRBV12-4 and TRBJ2-4; possible D gene TRBD1, 6 bases. The sample taken for sequencing was PBMCs or a T cell subset sorted from them (not recorded which). This receptor was identified in a man younger than 35 who had mild COVID-19 (a few samples of this study predate the infection). Cell type and time point are not known. The CDR3 sequence is CASSPWDTIAKNIQYF. For the CDR3, the DNA is TGTGCCAGCAGTCCCTGGGACACTATAGCCAAAAACATTCAGTACTTC.